The 24 T cell receptor beta chains in this list originate from one sample, sequenced in a study of beta chain features in type 1 diabetes. No antigen has been assigned to these receptors. Expressed TCRB transcripts were sequenced because the entire RNA isolate underwent reverse transcription. The data were produced by immunoSEQ multiplex PCR, yet TCRdb's version contains in-frame clones alone and is incomplete. This sample yields over 600,000 clones, of which 9.5% to 15% are seen a single time; around 0.12% belongs to the top ten. General study points: Type 1 diabetes patients showed a moderate but significant shortening of TCRB CDR3s in all four CD4+ subsets.

The sample comprised naive CD4+ T cells from blood. These receptors all stem from a man aged 25-40 years with type 1 diabetes.

The chain joins TRBV6-5 to TRBJ2-3, with D perhaps matching TRBD2 (6 bases). This CDR3 contains 13 residues. The germline V gene encodes CDR1 MNHEY and CDR2 SVGAGI. V was pared by 6 bases and J by 5 bases, with 12 bases between. The CDR3 sequence: CASRTAGRDTQYF. Here the CDR3 DNA reads TGTGCCAGCAGAACGGCGGGGCGAGATACGCAGTATTTT.

For this clone: Sequence at one end of the junction differs from germline and may be a read error. The chain recombines TRBV7-9 with TRBJ2-1, with 8 bases that match TRBD2. The CDR3 sequence is 15 residues long. The germline gives CDR1 SEHNR, CDR2 FQNEAQ (reference sequence). The CDR3 reads CASSLALAEYNGQFF. The DNA of the CDR3 is TGTGCCAGCAGCTTAGCACTAGCGGAGTACAATGGGCAGTTCTTC.

V gene TRBV5-6 combines with J gene TRBJ2-5, with TRBD1 identical over 9 bases. Germline V gene lookup returns CDR1 SGHDT and CDR2 YYEEEE. J gave up 5 bases and V 4 bases, and 6 bases lay outside the gene matches. CDR3 length: 14 amino acids. In DNA form, the CDR3 reads TGTGCCAGCAGCGGGACAGGGTCAGGGGAGACCCAGTACTTC. Its translation: CASSGTGSGETQYF.

The gene calls are TRBV5-4 and TRBJ1-2, with 10 bases lining up with TRBD1. Per the germline V gene, CDR1 is SGHNT and CDR2 is YYREEE (reference sequence). The CDR3 is 15 amino acids. After removal of 4 bases from V and 6 bases from J, the junction contained 9 bases not matched to a gene. CDR3 coding DNA: TGTGCCAGCAGCACCCCGGGACAGGGGAAACATGGCTACACCTTC. Protein: CASSTPGQGKHGYTF.

The chain has TRBV11-3 and TRBJ1-6, with unresolved D. This CDR3 has 14 amino acids. Germline CDR1 SGHNT, CDR2 YENEEA. Deletions cut 2 bases from V and 6 bases from J, with 8 bases between. CDR3 coding DNA: TGTGCCAGCAGCTTACCCCGGGGTAATTCACCCCTCCACTTT. Its protein is CASSLPRGNSPLHF.

This clone was recorded a few times. The J gene is TRBJ2-5, the V gene TRBV7-3; no firm D call. This CDR3 contains 15 residues. Trimming stripped 0 bases from V and 1 base from J, with 9 bases between. CDR1 and CDR2 (germline): SGHTA, FQGTGA. The DNA of the CDR3 is TGTGCCAGCAGCTTAACTGGGAATTCCCAAGAGACCCAGTACTTC. Translation gives CASSLTGNSQETQYF.

Remarks on this clone: Other DNA sequences in the sample encode the same CDR3. The chain couples TRBV4-3 to TRBJ1-5; D remains unclear. Germline CDR1 and CDR2: LGHNA and YSLEER. V was shortened by 0 bases and J by 1 base, with 7 bases between the two germline ends. The CDR3 loop spans 15 amino acids. The CDR3 nucleotides are TGCGCCAGCAGCCAAGAATGGGAGAGCAATCAGCCCCAGCATTTT. Protein product: CASSQEWESNQPQHF.

This clone was counted between two and nine times. The chain combines TRBV6-1 with TRBJ1-2, with D maybe TRBD1 (5 bases). Germline V lookup: CDR1 MNHNS, CDR2 SASEGT. Trimming shortened V by 6 bases and J by 6 bases, and 14 bases separated the two germline ends. The CDR3 sequence is 13 residues long. CDR3 DNA: TGTGCCAGCAGGGCCACCGGGACGGATGGCTACACCTTC. The encoded protein is CASRATGTDGYTF.

The chain recombines TRBV11-2 with TRBJ2-1; no clear D. Germline V gene sequence: CDR1 SGHAT, CDR2 FQNNGV. The germline V and J ends were trimmed by 6 bases and 0 bases, with 9 bases remaining between them. This CDR3 spans 14 amino acids. DNA for the CDR3: TGTGCCAGCAGGGAAGTTAGCTCCTACAATGAGCAGTTCTTC. Translation: CASREVSSYNEQFF. The full variable domain, its missing parts supplied by reference TRBV11-2 and TRBJ2-1, is EAGVAQSPRYKIIEKRQSVAFWCNPISGHATLYWYQQILGQGPKLLIQFQNNGVVDDSQLPKDRFSAERLKGVDSTLKIQPAKLEDSAVYLCASREVSSYNEQFFGPGTRLTVL.

This clone has only a few counts. CDR3 sequence (DNA): TGTGCCATCCAGGGGACAGAAAACAATGAGCAGTTCTTC. Its translation: CAIQGTENNEQFF. V and J are TRBV10-3 and TRBJ2-1; 7 bases match TRBD1. The J segment lost 5 bases and the V segment lost 8 bases, leaving 6 bases of the junction unmatched. In germline, CDR1 is ENHRY, CDR2 SYGVKD. The CDR3 extends over 13 amino acids.

Only a few counts were recorded for this clone. The rearrangement joins TRBV19 to TRBJ2-1; 15 bases agree with TRBD2. This CDR3 contains 17 residues. Trimming cost V 8 bases and J 0 bases; bases outside gene matches: 5. CDR1 is LNHDA, CDR2 SQIVND, per germline (reference sequence). CDR3 protein: CASGTSGGQSSYNEQFF. The DNA of the CDR3 is TGTGCCAGTGGGACTAGCGGGGGGCAGTCCTCCTACAATGAGCAGTTCTTC.

This clone was recorded a few times. This rearrangement joins TRBV19 to TRBJ2-7, with a tentative D call TRBD1 (5 bases). In germline, CDR1 is LNHDA, CDR2 SQIVND (reference sequence). The CDR3 runs 15 residues. Deletions cut 3 bases from V and 1 base from J, with 13 bases between. CDR3 sequence (DNA): TGTGCCAGTAGTATGTCGGCAGGGTCGTCCTACGAGCAGTACTTC. Its translation: CASSMSAGSSYEQYF.

The chain joins TRBV25-1 to TRBJ2-1, with D possibly being TRBD1 or TRBD2 (6 bases each). Trimming removed 2 bases from V and 5 bases from J, with 16 bases in between. The CDR3 sequence is 16 residues long. Per germline, CDR1 MGHDK and CDR2 SYGVNS. In DNA form, the CDR3 reads TGTGCCAGCAGTGAAAGCTACCGGGGGCCCCACAATGAGCAGTTCTTC. Translating it yields CASSESYRGPHNEQFF.

For this clone: In the same sample, other DNA sequences code for this CDR3. The rearrangement joins TRBV18 to TRBJ2-7, with 10 bases identical to TRBD1. This CDR3 is built from 15 residues. Germline CDR1 is KGHSH and CDR2 is LQKENI. Germline trimming cut 0 bases from V and 4 bases from J; bases unmatched to any gene: 3. The CDR3 is CASSPPGQGGYEQYF. CDR3 in DNA: TGTGCCAGCTCACCACCCGGACAGGGGGGATACGAGCAGTACTTC.

This clone was seen more than once but under ten times. The chain is built from TRBV7-9 and TRBJ1-1, with TRBD1 matching over 7 bases. CDR3 length equals 15 residues. CDR1 is SEHNR and CDR2 is FQNEAQ in the germline V gene (reference sequence). With 6 bases clipped from V and 1 base from J, the junction kept 8 bases outside the gene matches. CDR3 in DNA: TGTGCCAGCAGTTCGAGCGGACAGGAGAACACTGAAGCTTTCTTT. Its protein product is CASSSSGQENTEAFF.

J is TRBJ2-4 and V is TRBV29-1; D is uncertain. The germline V gene has CDR1 SQVTM and CDR2 ANQGSEA. The CDR3 totals 13 residues. With 6 bases removed from V and 6 bases from J, the gap between germline ends came to 15 bases. CDR3 in DNA: TGCAGCGTGGCAAAACCAAACAGAAACATTCAGTACTTC. Translating it yields CSVAKPNRNIQYF.

This clone was picked up a small number of times. The chain joins TRBV18 to TRBJ1-4; D is possibly TRBD1 (5 bases). Per germline, CDR1 KGHSH and CDR2 LQKENI. The V end lost 5 bases, the J end lost 2 bases, and 6 bases lay between the germline ends. The CDR3 is 13 amino acids. CDR3 region: CASSKGTNEKLFF. CDR3 nucleotides: TGTGCCAGCTCAAAGGGGACTAATGAAAAACTGTTTTTT.

This sequence joins TRBV2 and TRBJ1-1, with 7 bases matching TRBD1. CDR1 is SNHLY, CDR2 FYNNEI, per germline. The J segment lost 1 base and the V segment lost 6 bases, leaving 5 bases of the junction unmatched. CDR3 length: 14 amino acids. The CDR3, as DNA: TGTGCCAGCAGGGGGACAGCCTCGAACACTGAAGCTTTCTTT. Residues: CASRGTASNTEAFF.

This clone was seen a few times. The DNA of the CDR3 is TGTGCCAGCAGTGAAGTTGGCGGACTAGCGGGGTTCCAAGAGACCCAGTACTTC. Translating it yields CASSEVGGLAGFQETQYF. This rearrangement joins TRBV6-1 to TRBJ2-5; 12 bases line up with TRBD2. This CDR3 is 18 amino acids long. J gave up 1 base and V 1 base, and 7 bases lay outside the gene matches. CDR1 and CDR2 (germline): MNHNS, SASEGT.

The chain has TRBV18 and TRBJ1-1, with D unclear. The CDR3 extends over 12 amino acids. Looked up from germline, CDR1 is KGHSH and CDR2 is LQKENI. V lost 1 base and J 3 bases, leaving 3 bases between the germline ends. CDR3 in amino acids: CASSPQDTEAFF. The CDR3 DNA is TGTGCCAGCTCACCACAGGACACTGAAGCTTTCTTT. The complete variable domain, with remaining parts taken from reference TRBV18 and TRBJ1-1, reads NAGVMQNPRHLVRRRGQEARLRCSPMKGHSHVYWYRQLPEEGLKFMVYLQKENIIDESGMPKERFSAEFPKEGPSILRIQQVVRGDSAAYFCASSPQDTEAFFGQGTRLTVV.

The rearrangement uses TRBV14 and TRBJ2-1, with 9 bases identical to TRBD2. The CDR3 is 15 residues long. Germline loops: CDR1 SGHDN, CDR2 FVKESK. Unmatched junction bases numbered 6, after V lost 4 bases and J lost 5 bases. The CDR3, as DNA: TGTGCCAGCAGCCGTCGACTAGCGGTCCACAATGAGCAGTTCTTC. This encodes CASSRRLAVHNEQFF.

This clone was observed a handful of times. This chain joins TRBV10-3 and TRBJ1-1, with D perhaps matching TRBD1 (5 bases). Germline assignment: CDR1 ENHRY and CDR2 SYGVKD. V shed 3 bases and J shed 5 bases, with 13 bases lying between them. The CDR3 length is 14 residues. CDR3: CAISDGALRTEAFF. Here the CDR3 DNA reads TGTGCCATCAGTGACGGGGCCCTAAGGACTGAAGCTTTCTTT.

Only a few counts were recorded for this clone. The chain has TRBV5-4 and TRBJ2-3, with D perhaps given as TRBD1 or TRBD2 (6 bases each). Germline loops: CDR1 SGHNT, CDR2 YYREEE (reference sequence). The CDR3 has 15 residues. V lost 4 bases, J lost 3 bases, and 15 bases lay in between. CDR3 region: CASSPMGGGTDTQYF. CDR3 nucleotides: TGTGCCAGCAGCCCGATGGGGGGCGGGACAGATACGCAGTATTTT.

This clone was counted between two and nine times. The chain couples TRBV29-1 to TRBJ1-1; TRBD1 might be the D (5 bases). The CDR3 is made up of 14 amino acids. The V gene lost 6 bases and the J gene lost 7 bases, with 21 bases spanning the gap. CDR1 and CDR2 (germline): SQVTM, ANQGSEA. CDR3 nucleotides: TGCAGCGTCACCCCCTACCGGGACCGTTATGAAGCTTTCTTT. Residues: CSVTPYRDRYEAFF.